This TCR beta chain was identified during a study of post-analysis software for immune sequencing data. Turning to the study itself: Some patients lacked subtype; others had relapsing-remitting, secondary progressive or progressive-relapsing disease. General study points: TRBV5-6, TRBV5-1 and TRBV20-1 belonged to a set of roughly 5 TRBV segments that were more frequent in patients than controls. Multiple sclerosis was associated with a significant reduction in normalized Chao1 diversity relative to controls.

Germline-derived CDR1 and CDR2 are MDHEN and SYDVKM. V trimming: 4 bases; J trimming: 8 bases; junction bases outside the gene matches: 5. The CDR3 loop spans 14 amino acids. This clonotype was found a few times. Its target is unknown. Each TCR beta cDNA library carried unique molecular identifiers. Each sample of roughly 0.9 to 11 million input T cells yielded roughly 0.5 million cDNA molecules, so each molecule approximated one T cell. TCRdb re-called the PCR reads through MiXCR, storing one row per CDR3 protein. Of about 400,000 distinct CDR3 sequences in the sample, about a third were seen once. The chain combines TRBV28 with TRBJ1-2, with 12 nucleotides matching TRBD1. The origin of this receptor is a girl between 5 and 17 years old with multiple sclerosis. Specimen: blood. The CDR3: CASSSGQGAWGYTF. CDR3 coding DNA: TGTGCCAGCAGTTCGGGACAGGGGGCTTGGGGCTACACCTTC.